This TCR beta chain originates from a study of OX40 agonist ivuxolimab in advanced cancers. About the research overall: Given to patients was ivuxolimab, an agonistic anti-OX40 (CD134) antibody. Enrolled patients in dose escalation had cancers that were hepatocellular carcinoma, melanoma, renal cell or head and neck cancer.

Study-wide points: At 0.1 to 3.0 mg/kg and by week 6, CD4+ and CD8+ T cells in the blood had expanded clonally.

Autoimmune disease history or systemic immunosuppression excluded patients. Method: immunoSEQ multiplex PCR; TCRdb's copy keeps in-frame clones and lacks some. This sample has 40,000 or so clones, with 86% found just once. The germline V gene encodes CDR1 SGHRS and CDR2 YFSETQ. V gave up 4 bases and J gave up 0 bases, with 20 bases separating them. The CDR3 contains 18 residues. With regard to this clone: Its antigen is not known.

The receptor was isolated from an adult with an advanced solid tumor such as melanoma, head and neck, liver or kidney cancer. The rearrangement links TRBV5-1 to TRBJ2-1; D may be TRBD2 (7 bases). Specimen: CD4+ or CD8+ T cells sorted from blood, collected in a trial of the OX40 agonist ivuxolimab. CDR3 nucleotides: TGCGCCAGCAGCCGGACTAGTGGGGGCCTAAGCTCCTACAATGAGCAGTTCTTC. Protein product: CASSRTSGGLSSYNEQFF.